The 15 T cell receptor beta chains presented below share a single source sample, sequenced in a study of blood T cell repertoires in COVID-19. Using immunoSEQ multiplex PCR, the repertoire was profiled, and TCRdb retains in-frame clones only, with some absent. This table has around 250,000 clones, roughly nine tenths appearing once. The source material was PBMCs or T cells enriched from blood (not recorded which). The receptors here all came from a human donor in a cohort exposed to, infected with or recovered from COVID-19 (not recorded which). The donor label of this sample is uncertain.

The CDR3 region has the DNA TGTGCCAGCTCACCGGGACAGCCGAACACCGGGGAGCTGTTTTTT. It specifies CASSPGQPNTGELFF. This chain joins TRBV18 and TRBJ2-2, with 7 bases matching TRBD1. The CDR3 loop spans 15 amino acids. Trimming removed 3 bases from V and 0 bases from J; junction bases left unmatched: 1. CDR1 is KGHSH, CDR2 LQKENI, per germline.

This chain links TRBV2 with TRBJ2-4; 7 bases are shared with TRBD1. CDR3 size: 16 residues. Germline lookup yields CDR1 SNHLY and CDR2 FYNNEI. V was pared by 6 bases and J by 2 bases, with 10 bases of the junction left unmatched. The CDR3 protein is CASRGDRQGSKNIQYF. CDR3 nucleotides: TGTGCCAGCAGGGGAGATAGACAGGGTTCCAAAAACATTCAGTACTTC. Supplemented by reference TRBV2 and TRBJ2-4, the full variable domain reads EPEVTQTPSHQVTQMGQEVILRCVPISNHLYFYWYRQILGQKVEFLVSFYNNEISEKSEIFDDQFSVERPDGSNFTLKIRSTKLEDSAMYFCASRGDRQGSKNIQYFGAGTRLSVL.

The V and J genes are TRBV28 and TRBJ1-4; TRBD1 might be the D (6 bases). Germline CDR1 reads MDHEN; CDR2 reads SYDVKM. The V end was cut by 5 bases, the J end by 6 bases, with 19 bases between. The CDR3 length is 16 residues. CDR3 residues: CASSTRPFGQYEKLFF. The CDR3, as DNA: TGTGCCAGCAGTACCCGACCCTTCGGACAGTATGAAAAACTGTTTTTT.

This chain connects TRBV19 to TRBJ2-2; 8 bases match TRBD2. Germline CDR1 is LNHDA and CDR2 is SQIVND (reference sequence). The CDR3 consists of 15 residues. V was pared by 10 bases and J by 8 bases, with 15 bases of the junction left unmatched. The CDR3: CATRKPGLGSGELFF. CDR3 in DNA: TGTGCCACCCGGAAACCGGGACTAGGAAGTGGGGAGCTGTTTTTT.

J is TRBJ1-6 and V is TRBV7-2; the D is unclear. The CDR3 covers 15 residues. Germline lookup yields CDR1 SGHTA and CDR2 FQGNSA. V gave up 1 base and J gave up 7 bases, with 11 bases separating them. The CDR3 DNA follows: TGTGCCAGCAGCTTAGAATGGGCACGCAATTCACCCCTCCACTTT. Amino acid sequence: CASSLEWARNSPLHF.

CDR3 residues: CAWSGREPATNEKLFF. CDR3 nucleotides: TGTGCCTGGAGTGGGAGGGAACCAGCAACTAATGAAAAACTGTTTTTT. The chain has TRBV30 and TRBJ1-4; D gene unclear. This CDR3 spans 16 amino acids. The V end was cut by 1 base, the J end by 0 bases, with 12 bases between. Germline loops: CDR1 GTSNPN, CDR2 SVGIG (reference sequence).

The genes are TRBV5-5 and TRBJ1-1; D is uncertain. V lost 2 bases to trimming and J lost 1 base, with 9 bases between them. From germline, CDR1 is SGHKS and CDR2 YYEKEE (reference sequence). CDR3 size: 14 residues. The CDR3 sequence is CASSFHTQNTEAFF. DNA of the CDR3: TGTGCCAGCAGCTTTCACACCCAGAACACTGAAGCTTTCTTT.

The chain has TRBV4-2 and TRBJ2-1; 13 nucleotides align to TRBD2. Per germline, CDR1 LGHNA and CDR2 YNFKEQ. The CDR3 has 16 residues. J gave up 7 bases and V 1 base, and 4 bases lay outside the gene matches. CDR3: CASSQGLTSGGNEQFF. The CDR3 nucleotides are TGTGCCAGCAGCCAAGGATTGACTAGCGGGGGGAATGAGCAGTTCTTC.

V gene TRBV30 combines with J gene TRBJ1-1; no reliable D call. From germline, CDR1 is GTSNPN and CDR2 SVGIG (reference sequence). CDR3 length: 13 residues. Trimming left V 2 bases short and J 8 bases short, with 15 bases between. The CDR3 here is CAWSSTDLGEAFF. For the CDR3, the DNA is TGTGCCTGGAGTTCGACTGACCTTGGGGAAGCTTTCTTT.

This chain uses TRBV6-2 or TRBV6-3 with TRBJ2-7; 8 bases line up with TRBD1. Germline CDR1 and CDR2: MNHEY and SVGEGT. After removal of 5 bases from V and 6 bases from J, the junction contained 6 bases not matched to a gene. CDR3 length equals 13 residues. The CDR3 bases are TGTGCCAGCAGTAAGACAGGGGCGGTCGAGCAGTACTTC. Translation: CASSKTGAVEQYF.

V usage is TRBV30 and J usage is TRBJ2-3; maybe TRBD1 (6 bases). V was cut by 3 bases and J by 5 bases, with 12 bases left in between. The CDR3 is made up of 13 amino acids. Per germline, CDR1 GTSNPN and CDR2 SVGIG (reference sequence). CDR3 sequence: CAWRWQGIDTQYF. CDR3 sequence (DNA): TGTGCCTGGAGATGGCAGGGGATAGATACGCAGTATTTT.

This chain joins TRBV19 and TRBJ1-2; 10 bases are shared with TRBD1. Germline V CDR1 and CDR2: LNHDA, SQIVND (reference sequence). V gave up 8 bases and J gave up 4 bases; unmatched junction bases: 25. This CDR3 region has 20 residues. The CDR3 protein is CASLEPDQGQGPETIYGYTF. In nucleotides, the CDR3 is TGTGCCAGTCTCGAACCCGACCAGGGACAGGGGCCGGAGACAATCTATGGCTACACCTTC.

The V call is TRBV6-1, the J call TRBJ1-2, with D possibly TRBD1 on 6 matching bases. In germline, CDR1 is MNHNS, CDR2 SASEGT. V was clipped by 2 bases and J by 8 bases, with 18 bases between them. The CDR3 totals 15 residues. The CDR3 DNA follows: TGTGCCAGCAGTGAAATACAGGGTAGCGTGGTCGGCTACACCTTC. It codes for CASSEIQGSVVGYTF.

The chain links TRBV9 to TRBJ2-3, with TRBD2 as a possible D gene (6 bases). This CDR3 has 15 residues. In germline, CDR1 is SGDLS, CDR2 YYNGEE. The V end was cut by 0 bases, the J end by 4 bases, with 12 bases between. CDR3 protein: CASSVEGLSADTQYF. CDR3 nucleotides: TGTGCCAGCAGCGTAGAAGGACTATCAGCAGATACGCAGTATTTT. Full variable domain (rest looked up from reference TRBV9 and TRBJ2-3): DSGVTQTPKHLITATGQRVTLRCSPRSGDLSVYWYQQSLDQGLQFLIQYYNGEERAKGNILERFSAQQFPDLHSELNLSSLELGDSALYFCASSVEGLSADTQYFGPGTRLTVL.

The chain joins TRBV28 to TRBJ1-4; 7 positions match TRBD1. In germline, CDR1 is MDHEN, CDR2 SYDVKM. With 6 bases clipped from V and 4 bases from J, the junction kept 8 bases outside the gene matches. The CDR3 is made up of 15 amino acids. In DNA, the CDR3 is TGTGCCAGCAGCACAGACAGGGACCTTAATGAAAAACTGTTTTTT. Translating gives CASSTDRDLNEKLFF.